Sequencing of this T cell receptor (beta chain) was carried out in a study of cytomegalovirus exposure and HLA in healthy donors listed by TCRdb under 2017. The study in broad terms: In an earlier analysis of about 560 of the donors, about 260 Gb of sequence data and 95 million to 130 million unique TCR beta sequences from 150 million to 200 million T cells were reported. In an earlier analysis of 587 of the donors, high-throughput TCR beta sequencing was used to judge whether each TCR beta V gene segment behaved as functional or pseudogenic. About 5 DR-DQ haplotypes were handled as single units for association and clustering, since linkage in the cohort was strong. The number of typed donors differed by locus: roughly 629-640 for A, B, C, DRB1 and DQB1; roughly 510 for DQA1; 606 for DPA1; and 450 to 480 for DPB1. In a later genetic analysis, genome-wide SNP genotypes for about 65% of the 666 donors were used, and that subset was treated as a discovery cohort. Donor age, sex, ethnicity and CMV serostatus were compiled together with the repertoire data. Approximately 310 gigabases of sequencing data and 91 million or so unique TCR sequences made up an early release that covered several hundred HLA-typed donors. A separate validation cohort of about 110 different subjects was used in addition to the approximately 610-subject first cohort. Across 300 to 400 genotyped donors of the cohort, an average of about 220,000 unique TCR beta nucleotide sequences per donor were sequenced, and roughly 20% of those sequences were non-productive. HLA typing covered class I and class II loci at four-digit resolution. All discovery cohort repertoires had been generated on a single sequencing platform. The study aimed to test whether signatures of past pathogen exposure could be identified by cataloging public T cell receptors. In a later analysis, previously published TCR beta repertoires from 600 to 850 donors were re-analyzed and high-resolution HLA genotyping was added so that TCR occurrence patterns could be studied. High-throughput TCR immunosequencing, statistical association of individual TCRs with disease status, and machine learning were combined to predict cytomegalovirus infection status. The genetic ancestry cluster associated with self-reported Caucasian donors included 80% to 90% of the 398 genotyped donors. Rather than drawing on any new phenotypic data, the later analysis identified candidate immune exposures from TCR beta sequences and the way those sequences occurred across donors. The T cell repertoires of 666 subjects were profiled by immunosequencing and related to cytomegalovirus serostatus. Study-level results and caveats: In a later analysis, 16,951 TCR beta sequences were associated with specific HLA alleles at a false discovery rate of 0.05. In both the original and validation cohorts, the classifier was reported to diagnose cytomegalovirus status with high specificity and sensitivity. While some public TCRs were present in many individuals, most TCR sequences turned up only very rarely across donors. Presence/absence analyses assumed roughly uniform sequencing depth across donors, an assumption that may not hold. Only TCR beta chains were sequenced in this cohort, and the absence of alpha or paired-chain data limited detectable features. In a later genetic analysis, fewer N-insertions in productive TCRs were reported among donors in an Asian-associated ancestry cluster than the 666-donor mean. A later analysis found that HLA-associated TCR beta chains were more clonally expanded and had lower generation probabilities than equally common non-associated chains. Correlated functional status among segregating V segments might reflect linkage disequilibrium, but an unknown experimental factor could not be ruled out. A later analysis reported that several top co-occurrence clusters appeared linked to parvovirus B19, influenza, CMV and Epstein-Barr virus. In an earlier analysis of about 550 of the donors, most TCR beta V segments were observed in productive rearrangements about 90% or about 30% of the time, broadly matching IMGT annotations. Most CMV-associated TCR beta chains appeared to be HLA-restricted in a later analysis, and the HLA associations seemed to be driven largely by CMV exposure. In vitro tests confirmed that three of the cytomegalovirus-associated TCR beta chains recognize cytomegalovirus antigens. The study listed 164 TCR beta chains as associated with cytomegalovirus. The sequencing pipeline was judged likely to have produced a cluster of highly shared sequence variants as a technical artifact. The only immune exposure information available for the cohort was CMV serostatus. Because the 87-base-pair reads could not distinguish some IMGT-functional V segments, including TRBV6-2 and TRBV6-3, those segments were excluded. A further reported finding was that TCR beta sequences accurately predicted the HLA-A and HLA-B alleles for most subjects in the first cohort. Because HLA typing was missing for some donors at each locus, association tests included only the typed subset. In a later analysis, the rate of TCR association differed among HLA loci, with DRB1 alleles having the most associated TCRs and HLA-C alleles having the fewest. Strong co-occurrence of HLA alleles, especially DR and DQ, made assigning TCR associations to individual alleles difficult. A later genetic analysis associated a missense DCLRE1C variant with V-gene and J-gene trimming of TCR beta chains, and an independent cohort replicated the association. According to the authors, the approach could potentially be generalized to other disease states and immunological phenotypes. Because counts were too low, roughly 17 rarely observed V segments, including chromosome 9 orphons, were left out of the earlier analysis of 587 of the donors.

The cohort comprised 710 or so healthy bone marrow donors. At the time of sampling, every cohort member was nominally healthy, though immune exposures that went unrecorded were likely present. The donor tested CMV seronegative and was one of the 352 seronegative cohort members. Each donor provided a peripheral blood sample, and peripheral blood mononuclear cells were used for TCR beta sequencing. Genomic DNA extraction from the blood cell samples was performed with the Qiagen DNeasy Blood Extraction Kit. Libraries were prepared through the immunoSEQ multiplex PCR assay. A mixture of 60 forward primers for TCR Vbeta segments and 13 reverse primers for TCR Jbeta segments was used in the multiplex PCR. The CDR3 region of rearranged TCR beta genes was amplified from genomic DNA with a multiplex PCR assay. Amplified TCR beta libraries were sequenced as 87-base-pair reads on the Illumina HiSeq System. Per the authors' processing: In a later analysis, around 80 million unique TCR beta chains were counted across the 650 to 750 repertoires, and around 10 million of these chains were shared by at least two donors. Raw reads were error-corrected and collapsed into unique sequences with a nearest-neighbor algorithm that merged closely related sequences to remove PCR and sequencing errors. V, D and J gene segments were assigned by aligning CDR3 sequences to IMGT reference sequences. For a sequence to be retained, a match of at least six nucleotides was required to both a V gene segment and a J gene segment. A rearrangement counted as productive if the CDR3 had no stop codons and remained in frame with V and J, and every other rearrangement counted as non-productive. Following IMGT convention, CDR3 was defined as the stretch from the second conserved V-encoded cysteine to the conserved J-encoded phenylalanine. The earlier analysis of about 570 of the donors excluded any sequence lacking an unambiguous match to a single V gene segment. An earlier analysis of fewer than 750 of the donors called V segments functional above 56.7% productive rearrangements and segregating when the between-donor standard deviation exceeded 5%. To diagnose cytomegalovirus status from the catalog of TCR beta chain sequences, a statistical classification framework was built. In a later analysis, TCR nucleotide sequences were compared against IMGT/GENE-DB human TR gene sequences so that V and J genes could be assigned. A later analysis assigned CDR3 sequences and most-parsimonious VDJ recombination scenarios with the TCRdist pipeline. In a later analysis, every TCR beta chain was defined by the combination of its CDR3 amino acid sequence and its V-gene family, and reads without a unique V-gene family were dropped. A later analysis removed roughly 590 highly shared, low-generation-probability nucleotide sequences to deal with suspected cross-contamination and a sequencing artifact. In a later analysis, a clonal expansion index for each public chain was calculated from normalized within-repertoire ranks of inferred template counts. A later analysis computed generation probabilities with a VDJ recombination model fitted to out-of-frame rearrangements, and checked the results against IGoR. A later analysis scored TCR-TCR, TCR-HLA and TCR-CMV co-occurrence with hypergeometric tests, applying a repertoire-size bias correction to TCR pairs. To estimate false discovery rates, a later analysis permuted the HLA or CMV assignments 20 times. In a later analysis, co-occurring TCRs were grouped using DBSCAN, and TCRdist sequence similarity was added for clustering within HLA-allele-positive subsets. Co-occurrence clustering excluded repertoires with fewer than 30,000 or more than 120,000 public chains, plus five with anomalous nucleotide sharing. Imported from immuneACCESS, the table was reduced by TCRdb to in-frame sequences with V and J called. These copies leave out some clones; in studies compared against another copy, an unresolved V gene accounts for under half, and the cause of the remainder is not known. V and J calls plus clone size are reproduced from that table; the DNA served to infer D and trimming. The sample data list about 150,000 clones, and over 60% of these were observed just once. Roughly 4.2% of the sample belongs to the ten largest clones.

Per the germline V gene, MDHEN is the CDR1 and SYDVKM is the CDR2. Trimming removed 4 bases from V and 2 bases from J; the gene matches leave 4 bases unexplained. Measured from the cysteine to the phenylalanine, the CDR3 is 16 residues long. Just CDR3 DNA is preserved here, 48 bases in frame from base 1. About this clone: The antigen it binds to is not known. No clone much larger than this one lies a single base away; base qualities are absent.

The sequenced sample was PBMCs. The sequence is built from TRBV28 and TRBJ2-3; TRBD2 agrees with 12 junctional bases. The sequence came from a middle-aged woman in good health and CMV-seronegative. CDR3 region: CASSSRTSGDTDTQYF. DNA sequence: TGTGCCAGCAGTTCTCGGACTAGCGGGGACACAGATACGCAGTATTTT.